Described below is a single T cell receptor (beta chain) sequence and its context. Its antigen remains undetermined. No much larger clonotype is one base removed from it; base qualities were not supplied. For the TCR template, genomic DNA was extracted from bulk tumor tissue, and 500 to 600 ng of gDNA was amplified for each sample. During surgery, multiple biopsies were taken from each primary tumor, with sampling sites spaced as far apart as possible within the tumor mass. The study cohort was described as untreated, and the patients were newly diagnosed NSCLC cases having curative surgery. The donors were roughly 15 patients with newly diagnosed non-small cell lung cancer who were having surgery with curative intent. Two independent pathologists reviewed the resected tumor masses. Sequencing was performed only on DNA and RNA samples of high quality. Including the terminal cysteine and phenylalanine, the CDR3 comprises 15 residues. The retained sequence is limited to the CDR3, 45 bases, with the frame set at the first base. The junction shows trimming of 4 bases on V and 6 bases on J, and the gene matches do not reach 11 bases of it. The germline V gene provides CDR1 SGHAT and CDR2 FQNNGV.

The entry originates in a study of immune heterogeneity within non-small cell lung tumors (dated by TCRdb to the late 2010s). About the investigation overall: By histology, a handful of squamous cell carcinomas, nine to ten non-squamous carcinomas and 1 tumor not otherwise specified were included. To look at intratumoral immune heterogeneity, the study ran whole-exome sequencing, RNA-seq and TCR beta repertoire sequencing on several spatially distinct regions taken from every NSCLC tumor. TCR repertoire analysis included approximately 60 tumor loci from 15 or so patients, whereas transcriptome data included only approximately 44 loci from roughly 12 patients. Neoantigen binding to each patient's HLA alleles was predicted with netMHCpan-3.0 for mutant peptides of 8 to 11 amino acids. What the study reported, not specific to this receptor: Local tumor mutational burden and local T-cell repertoire clonality had a statistically significant but moderate positive correlation (R roughly 0.3). High-frequency TCR beta clonotypes were found to be largely distinct between individual patients. Identical dominant CDR3B clonotypes recurred across loci within a patient, yet different tumor locations also harbored unique high-frequency clones.

The TCR beta CDR3 region was amplified with a multiplex PCR system whose first round ran for around 10 cycles using 32 V-gene forward primers and 13 J-gene reverse primers. A QIAGEN Multiplex PCR Kit was used for first-round PCR, and the primer sequences were filed in Chinese patent CN105087789A. In a second PCR round, Illumina universal primers were added with the Phusion High-Fidelity PCR Kit. The TCR libraries underwent paired-end sequencing with a read length of 151 bp on the Illumina HiSeq X Ten platform. The authors' analysis ran thus. Reads without multiplex PCR primers were removed using Cutadapt, read pairs were merged using PEAR, and CDR3 regions were called using MiXCR with default settings. Repertoire diversity was assessed by Shannon entropy, and clonality was calculated as one minus the Shannon entropy divided by the ln of the count of productive unique sequences. Clonotypes at a frequency of at least 0.5% were defined as dominant or high-frequency T-cell clones. The public reads were quality trimmed at Q25 with fastp and then assembled into clones with MiXCR by TCRdb, keeping productive beta chains. Each entry is one CDR3 protein sequence, shown with its most common DNA and genes. Clone size and V and J calls follow TCRdb, not the original study. The sample records 25,000 to 40,000 distinct CDR3 sequences, 25% to 30% of which are singletons. The biggest ten clones account for under 5% of the sample.

This clonotype originated in a man aged 35 to 55 with non-small cell lung cancer. Sequenced sample: lung tumor tissue. The chain uses TRBV11-2 and TRBJ1-2; a stretch of 7 junction bases matches TRBD1. CDR3 reads: CASSWALTGNHGYTF. The bases are TGTGCCAGCAGCTGGGCCTTGACAGGGAACCATGGCTACACCTTC.